The 27 T cell receptor beta chains presented below share a single source sample, sequenced in a study of identifying expanded T cells in peripheral blood. The data were produced by immunoSEQ multiplex PCR, yet TCRdb's version contains in-frame clones alone and is incomplete. The sample holds approximately 140,000 clones, about 86% seen once. The specimen was blood. The receptors stem from a person aged 18 to 69 in good health.

This chain joins TRBV6-4 and TRBJ2-7; the D gene is possibly TRBD1 (5 bases). V dropped 6 bases and J dropped 3 bases, with 21 bases sitting between them. The CDR3 contains 16 residues. Germline lookup yields CDR1 MRHNA and CDR2 SNTAGT. The CDR3, as DNA: TGTGCCAGCAGAGACCCGTCATTGGGCGGACACTACGAGCAGTACTTC. This encodes CASRDPSLGGHYEQYF.

This chain uses TRBV11-2 with TRBJ1-2; D is uncertain. CDR3 length: 16 residues. CDR1 is SGHAT, CDR2 FQNNGV, per germline. Trimming pared 0 bases from V and 4 bases from J, leaving 15 bases between. The CDR3 DNA reads TGTGCCAGCAGCTTAGATCTCGGGGTGTCCACCTATGGCTACACCTTC. The encoded protein is CASSLDLGVSTYGYTF.

This chain uses TRBV5-6 with TRBJ1-2; 8 nucleotides match TRBD1. With V trimmed by 4 bases and J by 3 bases, 8 bases remained unmatched. The CDR3 runs to 15 residues. Germline V CDR1 and CDR2: SGHDT, YYEEEE. This chain's CDR3 is CASSTRTGKYYGYTF. The CDR3 region has the DNA TGTGCCAGCAGCACAAGGACAGGGAAGTACTATGGCTACACCTTC.

The V and J genes are TRBV29-1 and TRBJ1-2; 7 nucleotides line up with TRBD1. The CDR3 sequence is 12 residues long. Germline CDR1 and CDR2: SQVTM and ANQGSEA. The J segment lost 7 bases and the V segment lost 3 bases, leaving 5 bases of the junction unmatched. CDR3 sequence reads: CSVEKGGGGYTF. The CDR3 nucleotides read TGCAGCGTTGAGAAAGGGGGCGGTGGCTACACCTTC.

This clone appeared once. The V gene is TRBV7-3, the J gene TRBJ2-5; 7 nucleotides match TRBD1. The CDR3 covers 15 residues. Unmatched junction bases numbered 4, after V lost 0 bases and J lost 3 bases. From germline, CDR1 is SGHTA and CDR2 FQGTGA. The CDR3 DNA follows: TGTGCCAGCAGCTTAACCCGGGACAGCAAAGAGACCCAGTACTTC. Translation: CASSLTRDSKETQYF.

The CDR3 nucleotides read TGCGCCAGCAGCCTCTCCTTCCGGGACACCAACTCCTACGAGCAGTACTTC. This sequence encodes CASSLSFRDTNSYEQYF. The chain has TRBV4-1 and TRBJ2-7; D perhaps matches TRBD1 (6 bases). Germline lookup yields CDR1 MGHRA and CDR2 YSYEKL. The CDR3 has 17 amino acids. The V end was cut by 4 bases, the J end by 0 bases, with 19 bases between.

The CDR3 reads CASSVWGAGGTDTQYF. In nucleotides, the CDR3 is TGTGCCAGCAGTGTTTGGGGGGCTGGGGGCACAGATACGCAGTATTTT. This sequence joins TRBV6-1 and TRBJ2-3; D might be TRBD1 or TRBD2, each matching 6 bases. The CDR3 length is 16 residues. The ends were cut back, 4 bases at V and 1 base at J, with 15 bases in the middle. Germline CDR1 and CDR2: MNHNS and SASEGT.

In DNA form, the CDR3 reads TGCGCCAGCAGCCAAGATTGGGGAAACACCATATATTTT. Protein product: CASSQDWGNTIYF. The chain has TRBV4-3 and TRBJ1-3; D gene ambiguous. Germline V gene lookup returns CDR1 LGHNA and CDR2 YSLEER. CDR3 size: 13 residues. V shed 0 bases and J shed 4 bases, with 4 bases lying between them.

J is TRBJ2-5 and V is TRBV5-6, with D possibly TRBD2 on 5 matching bases. Trimming left V 0 bases short and J 5 bases short, with 17 bases between. Germline loops: CDR1 SGHDT, CDR2 YYEEEE. CDR3 length equals 16 residues. CDR3 protein: CASSLGPQASGETQYF. The DNA of the CDR3 is TGTGCCAGCAGCTTGGGGCCCCAGGCCTCGGGGGAGACCCAGTACTTC.

This chain connects TRBV19 to TRBJ2-1, with no clear D. CDR3 size: 14 residues. CDR1 and CDR2 (germline): LNHDA, SQIVND (reference sequence). V was shortened by 0 bases and J by 10 bases, with 13 bases between the two germline ends. The CDR3 coding sequence is TGTGCCAGTAGTATAGACCGACTGGGCAGGGAGCAGTTCTTC. The encoded protein is CASSIDRLGREQFF.

This clone appeared many times. The chain uses TRBV5-1 and TRBJ2-2; D is unclear. Trimming stripped 3 bases from V and 4 bases from J, with 7 bases between. The CDR3 loop spans 13 amino acids. Looked up from germline, CDR1 is SGHRS and CDR2 is YFSETQ. In nucleotides, the CDR3 is TGCGCCAGCAGCTCGATGATCACCGGGGAGCTGTTTTTT. Its translation: CASSSMITGELFF.

V gene TRBV5-1 combines with J gene TRBJ2-5, with 7 bases lining up with TRBD1. From germline, CDR1 is SGHRS and CDR2 YFSETQ. V was clipped by 1 base and J by 5 bases; unmatched bases: 5. This CDR3 region has 14 residues. The CDR3 DNA is TGCGCCAGCAGCTTGAGTACAGGGGTTGAGACCCAGTACTTC. As protein: CASSLSTGVETQYF.

The J gene is TRBJ1-5, the V gene TRBV4-3, with unresolved D. The CDR3 extends over 15 amino acids. CDR1 and CDR2 (germline): LGHNA, YSLEER. The ends were cut back, 0 bases at V and 4 bases at J, with 10 bases in the middle. The chain's CDR3 is CASSQDHMGNQPQHF. CDR3 nucleotides: TGCGCCAGCAGCCAAGATCATATGGGGAATCAGCCCCAGCATTTT.

The DNA for the CDR3 is TGTGCCAGCAGCAAAGTAAGGACAGGGGGCACTGAAGCTTTCTTT. This codes for CASSKVRTGGTEAFF. The rearrangement joins TRBV21-1 to TRBJ1-1; no check of the table's D call, TRBD1, against the DNA was made. TRBV21-1 is a documented pseudogene. The CDR3 is 15 residues long.

This chain joins TRBV6-5 and TRBJ1-2; no firm D call. The CDR3 consists of 12 residues. Deletions cut 4 bases from V and 5 bases from J, with 8 bases between. Germline V gives CDR1 MNHEY, CDR2 SVGAGI. CDR3 region: CASSFGFYGYTF. CDR3 sequence (DNA): TGTGCCAGCAGTTTTGGCTTTTATGGCTACACCTTC.

V is TRBV27 and J is TRBJ2-2; no definite D call. V lost 2 bases and J 0 bases, leaving 13 bases between the germline ends. Germline V gives CDR1 MNHEY, CDR2 SMNVEV (reference sequence). The CDR3 runs 17 residues. The CDR3 sequence: CASSLRVSSANTGELFF. The CDR3 DNA follows: TGTGCCAGCAGTTTAAGGGTCTCCAGCGCGAACACCGGGGAGCTGTTTTTT.

The CDR3 nucleotides read TGTGCCTGGAGTGTAAATATGAACACTGAAGCTTTCTTT. It yields the protein CAWSVNMNTEAFF. The V and J genes are TRBV30 and TRBJ1-1; the D is unclear. Germline lookup yields CDR1 GTSNPN and CDR2 SVGIG (reference sequence). The CDR3 runs 13 residues. V gave up 0 bases and J gave up 0 bases, with 5 bases separating them.

The chain recombines TRBV6-5 with TRBJ2-5; 8 bases line up with TRBD1. From germline, CDR1 is MNHEY and CDR2 SVGAGI. The trim removed 4 bases at V and 4 bases at J, leaving 8 bases unmatched. The CDR3 contains 15 residues. CDR3 sequence: CASSSLQGTGETQYF. Here the CDR3 DNA reads TGTGCCAGCAGTTCGTTACAGGGGACAGGAGAGACCCAGTACTTC.

This clone showed up just a few times. The chain joins TRBV20-1 to TRBJ1-3; D not certain. There are 11 residues in the CDR3. Trimming left V 3 bases short and J 0 bases short, with 0 bases between. CDR1 and CDR2 from the germline V gene are DFQATT and SNEGSKA (reference sequence). The CDR3 loop reads CSASSGNTIYF. DNA for the CDR3: TGCAGTGCTAGCTCTGGAAACACCATATATTTT.

V gene TRBV14 combines with J gene TRBJ2-2; 9 bases fit TRBD1. J lost 4 bases, V lost 6 bases, and 12 bases had no gene match. Germline CDR1 reads SGHDN; CDR2 reads FVKESK. The CDR3 consists of 17 residues. The CDR3 protein is CASRLSGTGRFTGELFF. DNA for the CDR3: TGTGCCAGCAGACTGTCCGGGACAGGGAGATTCACCGGGGAGCTGTTTTTT.

The count of this clone is one. The rearrangement joins TRBV7-9 to TRBJ1-1; maybe TRBD1 (5 bases). The CDR3 sequence is 13 residues long. V was shortened by 3 bases and J by 4 bases, with 9 bases between the two germline ends. Germline V gene lookup returns CDR1 SEHNR and CDR2 FQNEAQ (reference sequence). The DNA of the CDR3 is TGTGCCAGCAGCTTCGGGGGTCCCACTGAAGCTTTCTTT. Protein sequence: CASSFGGPTEAFF.

V gene TRBV5-1 combines with J gene TRBJ1-4; possible D gene TRBD1, 6 bases. CDR3 size: 14 residues. Trimming took 7 bases from V and 3 from J, leaving 13 bases between them. In germline, CDR1 is SGHRS, CDR2 YFSETQ. The CDR3 reads CASGGGAPNEKLFF. The CDR3 nucleotides read TGCGCCAGCGGCGGGGGGGCCCCTAATGAAAAACTGTTTTTT.

This sequence joins TRBV6-1 and TRBJ2-3; D is ambiguous. Deletions cut 8 bases from V and 5 bases from J, with 8 bases between. The CDR3 has 11 amino acids. Germline V gives CDR1 MNHNS, CDR2 SASEGT. The CDR3 coding sequence is TGTGCCAGCGGCGAAAGAGATACGCAGTATTTT. Residues: CASGERDTQYF.

V usage is TRBV27 and J usage is TRBJ2-5; 8 bases map to TRBD2. J was trimmed by 4 bases and V by 3 bases; bases with no gene match: 4. Germline CDR1 is MNHEY and CDR2 is SMNVEV (reference sequence). The CDR3 consists of 14 residues. CDR3 DNA: TGTGCCAGCAGTTTCGGGAGGGCCAGAGAGACCCAGTACTTC. Encoded protein: CASSFGRARETQYF.

This clone was recorded only once. The chain carries TRBV5-1 and TRBJ2-7; D assignment may be TRBD1 or TRBD2 (7 bases each). Germline values: CDR1 SGHRS, CDR2 YFSETQ. V lost 5 bases, J lost 2 bases, and 14 bases lay in between. The CDR3 extends over 14 amino acids. The CDR3 coding sequence is TGCGCCAGCAGAGCGCAGGGGGGGCCCTACGAGCAGTACTTC. Translation gives CASRAQGGPYEQYF.

The V and J genes are TRBV9 and TRBJ2-1; TRBD1 matches 8 bases. The trim removed 3 bases at V and 7 bases at J, leaving 9 bases unmatched. CDR1 is SGDLS and CDR2 is YYNGEE in the germline V gene. The CDR3 consists of 15 residues. CDR3 sequence (DNA): TGTGCCAGCAGCGCCGGACAGGGACTGGGGAATGAGCAGTTCTTC. This gives the protein CASSAGQGLGNEQFF.

The V call is TRBV9, the J call TRBJ1-2; D is unresolved. CDR1 SGDLS and CDR2 YYNGEE come from the germline V gene. Trimming cost V 4 bases and J 2 bases, with 15 bases left between them. The CDR3 length is 15 residues. The CDR3 protein is CASSPSLGSNYGYTF. In nucleotides, the CDR3 is TGTGCCAGCAGCCCCAGTTTAGGGTCGAACTATGGCTACACCTTC. The entire variable domain, with the rest obtained from reference TRBV9 and TRBJ1-2, is as follows: DSGVTQTPKHLITATGQRVTLRCSPRSGDLSVYWYQQSLDQGLQFLIQYYNGEERAKGNILERFSAQQFPDLHSELNLSSLELGDSALYFCASSPSLGSNYGYTFGSGTRLTVV.